A single sample gave rise to the 5 T cell receptor beta chains below, sequenced in a study of T cell repertoires in cytomegalovirus infection. TCRdb redid the calling of the reads with MiXCR, one entry per CDR3 protein. The table includes more than 150,000 distinct CDR3 sequences, 28% detected once. Sequenced: PBMCs. Receptors were obtained from a human donor in good health (CMV status not recorded). Some clones in this sample may be carry-over from other donors' samples.

This clonotype has only a few counts. The chain joins TRBV2 to TRBJ2-3; weak D call: TRBD2 (5 bases). Germline CDR1 and CDR2: SNHLY and FYNNEI. This CDR3 has 15 amino acids. V was pared by 3 bases and J by 4 bases, with 14 bases between. The CDR3 coding sequence is TGTGCCAGCAGTGAGGCGGGCTCCCCCGCAGATACGCAGTATTTT. Encoded protein: CASSEAGSPADTQYF.

This clonotype was seen a handful of times. The chain uses TRBV7-9 and TRBJ1-4; a possible D gene is TRBD1 (6 bases). Germline CDR1 reads SEHNR; CDR2 reads FQNEAQ (reference sequence). There are 14 residues in the CDR3. V gave up 5 bases and J gave up 8 bases, with 15 bases separating them. The CDR3 reads CASSPRARGEKLFF. CDR3 in DNA: TGTGCCAGCAGCCCCCGGGCAAGGGGGGAAAAACTGTTTTTT.

This clonotype was seen only a few times. The chain uses TRBV2 and TRBJ2-7, with 8 bases aligning to TRBD1. Per the germline V gene, CDR1 is SNHLY and CDR2 is FYNNEI. J gave up 5 bases and V 4 bases, and 4 bases lay outside the gene matches. The CDR3 has 13 amino acids. This CDR3 is CASSVLQGDEQYF. The CDR3 region has the DNA TGTGCCAGCAGTGTCCTACAGGGGGACGAGCAGTACTTC. Full variable domain (rest looked up from reference TRBV2 and TRBJ2-7): EPEVTQTPSHQVTQMGQEVILRCVPISNHLYFYWYRQILGQKVEFLVSFYNNEISEKSEIFDDQFSVERPDGSNFTLKIRSTKLEDSAMYFCASSVLQGDEQYFGPGTRLTVT.

The chain uses TRBV2 and TRBJ2-5; TRBD1 is a possible D gene (5 bases). The germline V and J ends were trimmed by 2 bases and 1 base, with 11 bases remaining between them. The germline V gene encodes CDR1 SNHLY and CDR2 FYNNEI. This CDR3 is 15 amino acids long. CDR3 protein: CASSEMWGAQETQYF. The DNA of the CDR3 is TGTGCCAGCAGTGAAATGTGGGGCGCCCAAGAGACCCAGTACTTC. Full variable domain (outside the CDR3, taken from reference TRBV2 and TRBJ2-5): EPEVTQTPSHQVTQMGQEVILRCVPISNHLYFYWYRQILGQKVEFLVSFYNNEISEKSEIFDDQFSVERPDGSNFTLKIRSTKLEDSAMYFCASSEMWGAQETQYFGPGTRLLVL.

A few counts support this clonotype. This chain connects TRBV2 to TRBJ1-1; a weak D match, TRBD1 (6 bases). Trimming pared 9 bases from V and 3 bases from J, leaving 17 bases between. The CDR3 has 14 amino acids. Germline V gene sequence: CDR1 SNHLY, CDR2 FYNNEI. The CDR3 region is CASSRGGLDTEAFF. CDR3 in DNA: TGTGCCAGTTCGAGGGGGGGCTTAGACACTGAAGCTTTCTTT.